These 17 T cell receptor beta chains were sequenced from one sample in a study of T cells in Graves' hyperthyroidism and ophthalmopathy. The CDR3 regions of TCR beta were amplified from RNA transcripts. An initial round of RT-PCR targeting the TCR CDR3 relied on the HTBI primer set. TCRdb used MiXCR to reprocess the multiplex PCR reads, holding one entry per CDR3 protein. The sample lists roughly 300,000 distinct CDR3 sequences; about 14% were seen once. Sequences were obtained from blood. These receptors were obtained from a woman aged 25-40 years with Graves' hyperthyroidism.

This chain connects TRBV28 to TRBJ2-2; 7 nucleotides match TRBD2. Trimming took 2 bases from V and 6 from J; bases not matched to a gene: 9. This CDR3 is built from 16 residues. CDR1 and CDR2 from the germline V gene are MDHEN and SYDVKM. CDR3 residues: CASSLDGGILPGELFF. In DNA, the CDR3 is TGTGCCAGCAGTTTAGACGGGGGGATCCTTCCCGGGGAGCTGTTTTTT.

This clonotype has only a few counts. The rearrangement uses TRBV5-1 and TRBJ1-3; D ambiguous. The length of the CDR3 is 13 residues. The germline V gene has CDR1 SGHRS and CDR2 YFSETQ. V was shortened by 4 bases and J by 3 bases, with 8 bases between the two germline ends. For the CDR3, the DNA is TGCGCCAGCAGCCCGGGCCTTGGAAACACCATATATTTT. Its translation is CASSPGLGNTIYF.

There are many counts of this clonotype. The V gene is TRBV10-3, the J gene TRBJ2-7; 8 nucleotides match TRBD2. J was trimmed by 1 base and V by 4 bases; bases with no gene match: 21. CDR3 length: 20 amino acids. Per germline, CDR1 ENHRY and CDR2 SYGVKD. The CDR3 region is CAISGPQVVAGGRRSYEQYF. The CDR3 coding sequence is TGTGCCATCAGTGGGCCGCAGGTGGTGGCAGGCGGGAGGCGATCCTACGAGCAGTACTTC.

This clonotype appeared a few times. The V call is TRBV11-2, the J call TRBJ2-7, with unresolved D. Trimming cost V 5 bases and J 2 bases, with 7 bases left between them. Germline V gives CDR1 SGHAT, CDR2 FQNNGV. The CDR3 is 12 amino acids. CDR3 amino acids: CASSPFAYEQYF. The CDR3 DNA is TGTGCCAGCAGCCCTTTCGCCTACGAGCAGTACTTC. Full variable domain (rest looked up from reference TRBV11-2 and TRBJ2-7): EAGVAQSPRYKIIEKRQSVAFWCNPISGHATLYWYQQILGQGPKLLIQFQNNGVVDDSQLPKDRFSAERLKGVDSTLKIQPAKLEDSAVYLCASSPFAYEQYFGPGTRLTVT.

This clonotype was seen ten or more times. The V and J genes are TRBV2 and TRBJ1-1; no clear D gene. This CDR3 region has 13 residues. Germline-derived CDR1 and CDR2 are SNHLY and FYNNEI. Deletions cut 3 bases from V and 1 base from J, with 6 bases between. The CDR3: CASSETRNTEAFF. CDR3 bases: TGTGCCAGCAGTGAGACAAGGAACACTGAAGCTTTCTTT.

This clonotype was detected ten times or more. J is TRBJ1-2 and V is TRBV28; TRBD1 matches at 9 bases. The germline CDR1 and CDR2 sequences are MDHEN and SYDVKM. The CDR3 has 15 residues. Trimming removed 7 bases from V and 9 bases from J; junction bases left unmatched: 15. CDR3 coding DNA: TGTGCCAGCATCTCACTCGACAGGGGGGATCTGAGCTACACCTTC. Amino acid sequence: CASISLDRGDLSYTF.

With respect to this clonotype: Since a much larger clone is just one base distant, this may be a read error. The V and J genes are TRBV14 and TRBJ2-7, with D unclear. The CDR3 loop spans 13 amino acids. CDR1 is SGHDN and CDR2 is FVKESK in the germline V gene. DNA of the CDR3: TGTGCCAGCAGCCAAGTTTGGGGAAGCGAGCAGCACTTC. It is translated as CASSQVWGSEQHF.

This clonotype was detected only a few times. This sequence joins TRBV2 and TRBJ2-7; D possibly corresponds to TRBD1 (6 bases). The CDR3 length is 13 residues. The germline V and J ends were trimmed by 8 bases and 3 bases, with 14 bases remaining between them. Germline V gene data show CDR1 as SNHLY and CDR2 as FYNNEI. The CDR3: CASFSGTSYEQYF. In DNA form, the CDR3 reads TGTGCCAGCTTTTCCGGGACAAGCTACGAGCAGTACTTC.

This clonotype was counted at least ten times. The gene calls are TRBV28 and TRBJ2-5; D may correspond to TRBD1 or TRBD2 (5 bases each). V dropped 2 bases and J dropped 4 bases, with 11 bases sitting between them. The germline V gene encodes CDR1 MDHEN and CDR2 SYDVKM. CDR3 length equals 14 residues. CDR3 protein: CASSLMRGRETQYF. CDR3 bases: TGTGCCAGCAGTTTAATGAGGGGTCGAGAGACCCAGTACTTC.

This clonotype has only a few counts. The chain couples TRBV18 to TRBJ1-1, with unresolved D. The CDR3 is made up of 14 amino acids. The V gene lost 7 bases and the J gene lost 0 bases, with 12 bases spanning the gap. Germline V gene lookup returns CDR1 KGHSH and CDR2 LQKENI. The chain's CDR3 is CASYARAMNTEAFF. The DNA of the CDR3 is TGTGCCAGCTATGCAAGGGCCATGAACACTGAAGCTTTCTTT.

There are a few counts of this clonotype. V and J are TRBV27 and TRBJ1-1; D unclear. The germline V gene encodes CDR1 MNHEY and CDR2 SMNVEV (reference sequence). CDR3 length equals 13 residues. Trimming cost V 2 bases and J 5 bases, with 9 bases left between them. The DNA for the CDR3 is TGTGCCAGCAGTTTAGTACGAGGAACTGAAGCTTTCTTT. This encodes CASSLVRGTEAFF.

In its sample, this clonotype was seen many times. This chain uses TRBV12-3 or TRBV12-4 with TRBJ2-2; possibly TRBD1 for D (5 bases). CDR3 length: 13 residues. V lost 6 bases to trimming and J lost 1 base, with 6 bases between them. The CDR3 DNA reads TGTGCCAGCAGGGACATGAACACCGGGGAGCTGTTTTTT. The encoded protein is CASRDMNTGELFF.

This rearrangement joins TRBV20-1 to TRBJ2-3; D tentatively fits TRBD1 or TRBD2 (5 bases each). This CDR3 contains 16 residues. With 0 bases removed from V and 3 bases from J, the gap between germline ends came to 16 bases. CDR1 DFQATT and CDR2 SNEGSKA come from the germline V gene (reference sequence). The CDR3 region has the DNA TGCAGTGCTAGAGATCCGGGGCGCGCTAGGACAGATACGCAGTATTTT. It is translated as CSARDPGRARTDTQYF.

This clonotype was picked up many times. The rearrangement links TRBV27 to TRBJ2-3; no definite D call. This CDR3 has 14 residues. Trimming pared 2 bases from V and 2 bases from J, leaving 8 bases between. The germline V gene has CDR1 MNHEY and CDR2 SMNVEV (reference sequence). This CDR3 reads CASSLLITTDTQYF. CDR3 sequence (DNA): TGTGCCAGCAGTTTACTCATAACCACAGATACGCAGTATTTT.

With regard to this clonotype: A much larger clonotype is one base distant, so this may be a read error. The gene calls are TRBV5-1 and TRBJ1-1, with D tentatively TRBD1 (6 bases). V was pared by 2 bases and J by 6 bases, with 14 bases between. The CDR3 consists of 14 residues. Per the germline V gene, CDR1 is SGHRS and CDR2 is YFSETQ. CDR3 residues: CASSFVGGASEAFF. CDR3 bases: TGCGCCAGCAGCTTCGTGGGGGGGGCATCTGAAGCTTTCTTT.

CDR3 sequence reads: CASNPGLAGQETQYF. The DNA of the CDR3 is TGTGCCAGCAACCCGGGACTAGCGGGACAAGAGACCCAGTACTTC. V is TRBV7-9 and J is TRBJ2-5, with 13 bases lining up with TRBD2. This CDR3 comprises 15 residues. Trimming cost V 7 bases and J 2 bases; bases outside gene matches: 4. The germline V gene has CDR1 SEHNR and CDR2 FQNEAQ (reference sequence).

Many counts were recorded for this clonotype. The V and J genes are TRBV28 and TRBJ2-1; D is uncertain. CDR1 and CDR2 from the germline V gene are MDHEN and SYDVKM. This CDR3 has 12 residues. Trimming shortened V by 3 bases and J by 9 bases, and 9 bases separated the two germline ends. CDR3 amino acids: CASSFIGGEQFF. The DNA for the CDR3 is TGTGCCAGCAGTTTTATCGGTGGTGAGCAGTTCTTC.